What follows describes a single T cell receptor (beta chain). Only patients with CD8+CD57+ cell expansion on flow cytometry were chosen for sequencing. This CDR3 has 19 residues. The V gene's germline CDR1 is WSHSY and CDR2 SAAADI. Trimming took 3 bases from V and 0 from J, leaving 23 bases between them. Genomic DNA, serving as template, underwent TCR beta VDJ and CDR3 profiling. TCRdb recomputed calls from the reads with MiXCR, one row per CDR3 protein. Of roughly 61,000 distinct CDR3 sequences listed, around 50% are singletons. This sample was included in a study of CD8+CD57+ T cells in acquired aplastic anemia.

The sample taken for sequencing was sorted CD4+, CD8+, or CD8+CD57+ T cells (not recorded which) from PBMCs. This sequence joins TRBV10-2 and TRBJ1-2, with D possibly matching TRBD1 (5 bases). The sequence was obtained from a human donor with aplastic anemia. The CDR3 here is CASSDDNRAGRPANYGYTF. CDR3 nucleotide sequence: TGCGCCAGCAGTGATGATAATCGGGCAGGGCGACCAGCTAACTATGGCTACACCTTC.